The clone carrying this T cell receptor (beta chain) showed up just a few times. This sample is part of a study of shared T cell receptors in the human thymus. Profiling relied on immunoSEQ multiplex PCR, and the TCRdb table lists in-frame clones only, not all of them. The sample holds approximately 490,000 clones, 75% to 80% seen once. A further study also used this sample, focusing on human thymus T cells. That work states: Corrective cardiac surgery supplied the resected thymus tissue. The related literature has documented a marked overlap of thymic repertoires among unrelated individuals.

Sample: thymocytes. The TCR originated in a boy under three years old with a congenital heart defect.

The CDR3 loop is CASSARTGDMLLYF. CDR3 bases: TGTGCCAGCAGTGCCCGGACAGGGGATATGTTGCTGTACTTC. The chain links TRBV27 to TRBJ2-5, with 9 bases aligning to TRBD1. V trimming: 5 bases; J trimming: 13 bases; junction bases outside the gene matches: 14. The CDR3 contains 14 residues. The germline CDR1 and CDR2 sequences are MNHEY and SMNVEV (reference sequence).